Reported below is one T cell receptor beta chain. The clone's antigen remains unknown. No much larger clonotype is one base removed from it; base qualities were not supplied. The germline V gene encodes CDR1 SEHNR and CDR2 FQNEAQ (reference sequence). The V and J ends are trimmed by 11 bases and 6 bases, leaving 13 bases between them. The CDR3 holds 11 amino acids from the cysteine to the phenylalanine. CDR3 DNA only is kept here, 33 bases in frame from base 1. Ophthalmopathy patients had moderately to severely active disease, Clinical Activity Score of at least 3, NOSPECS grade of at least 4, and disease duration under 3 months. Anyone with other autoimmune diseases, uncontrolled infections, pregnancy or lactation was excluded from the study. Diagnosis relied on clinical symptoms, serum thyroxine, TRAb, thyroid ultrasound and orbital computed tomography. PBMCs were isolated from about 9.1 ml of fresh peripheral blood by Ficoll-Paque density gradient centrifugation. Trizol reagent was used to extract the total RNA, and its quality was then checked on an Agilent 2100 Bioanalyzer.

TCR beta CDR3 regions were amplified from RNA transcripts for repertoire sequencing. The first round of RT-PCR was done with HTBI primers and the Qiagen OneStep RT-PCR kit, and was followed by a second round of multiplex PCR, then size selection and purification. The libraries underwent paired-end sequencing with 100 bp reads on an Illumina HiSeq2000. In the paper's pipeline: SOAPnuke was used for read processing, and reads with adapters, uncalled bases, a mean Phred below 15, or no exact constant-primer or identifier match were discarded. COPE v1.2.5 was used to merge high-quality paired reads. Each unique nucleotide sequence was defined as a clonotype, and clonotypes were aligned to IMGT TRB V, D and J references with MiTCR v1.1. Analysis was restricted to V-J combinations with a frequency above 0.0001, which covered roughly 99% of repertoires. For each V-J combination, a TCR clonal expansion and chaos score was defined as F50 clonal expansion divided by the chaos observed in the TCRdist matrix. Welch's t-statistics and random forest were used to narrow the features down to 13 V-J combinations, which were then fed into a naive Bayes classifier. The Morisita-Horn index was used to measure how similar the thyroid and blood repertoires were. TCRdb ran its own pipeline on the public reads, namely fastp trimming at Q25 and MiXCR clone calling, and kept in-frame beta chains. CDR3 protein duplicates are merged, each entry listing the most common genes and DNA. These V and J calls originate from TCRdb's pipeline instead of the authors' own analysis. This sample holds hundreds of thousands of distinct CDR3 sequences; approximately 39% were observed only once. 3% to 3.5% of the sample is taken by the ten largest.

The sample belongs to a study of Graves' ophthalmopathy and Graves' hyperthyroidism (dated by TCRdb to 2016 to 2019). Turning to the overall study: Peripheral blood samples were taken at the time of initial diagnosis, before any treatment was given. An independent validation cohort was composed of some 18 hyperthyroidism patients and about 17 patients who later progressed from hyperthyroidism to ophthalmopathy. In roughly six hyperthyroidism patients, the T-cell repertoire of thyroid tissue was compared with the T-cell repertoire of blood. TCR beta repertoire signatures were used to distinguish Graves' ophthalmopathy from Graves' hyperthyroidism and to predict progression to ophthalmopathy. Following sampling, methimazole starting at 30 mg daily was administered to hyperthyroidism patients, and high-dose intravenous methylprednisolone was administered to ophthalmopathy patients. In total, 135 blood samples were TCR-sequenced: 43 ophthalmopathy, some 80 hyperthyroidism and 17 hyperthyroidism-to-ophthalmopathy patients. To explore V-J signatures that distinguish ophthalmopathy from hyperthyroidism, a discovery set of 100 patients was enrolled, made up of approximately 45 with ophthalmopathy and some 58 with stable hyperthyroidism.

Overall study outcomes, separate from this receptor: The 13-signature model separated ophthalmopathy from stable hyperthyroidism with about 86% sensitivity and 81.08% specificity in cross-validation, and 80%/75% in the test set. Most of the expanded thyroid clonotypes with a frequency above 0.001 were also detected in blood, and it was suggested that the thyroid immune response may be reflected by blood repertoires. Sample size was not predetermined statistically, and investigators were not blinded to group allocation. In validation, the model predicted ophthalmopathy progression with more than 70% sensitivity and 72.22% specificity; eleven to twelve predicted patients were CT-confirmed with GO in a median of approximately six months.

This receptor was identified in an adult man with Graves' ophthalmopathy. Sequenced material: peripheral blood. The chain is encoded by TRBV7-9 joined to TRBJ1-2, with the D gene call left open. CDR3 loop: CAWIMGHGYTF. At the DNA level, the sequence is TGTGCCTGGATAATGGGTCATGGCTACACCTTC.